This T cell receptor (beta chain) was documented in a study of beta chain features in type 1 diabetes. TCRB transcripts that were expressed got sequenced, as all of the isolated RNA had been reverse transcribed. The repertoire was sequenced with immunoSEQ multiplex PCR; TCRdb's copy has only in-frame clones and lacks some. Here the sample spans 620,000 or so clones, roughly a sixth being singletons. Points on this clone: No antigen is known for it.

Sorting based on CD45RO/CCR7/CD25/CD127/CD95/CD27 separated CD4+ naive, central memory, regulatory and stem cell-like memory cells. Points from the study as a whole: Patients' naive, central memory and regulatory TCRB repertoires appeared more alike than those of healthy donors. Fewer junction insertions and more nucleotide deletions appeared in type 1 diabetes patients. A cDNA-based sequencing approach could over-represent cells with high TCR expression.

The germline CDR1 and CDR2 sequences are SGHRS and YFSETQ. The CDR3 covers 14 residues. With V trimmed by 3 bases and J by 5 bases, 6 bases remained unmatched. This rearrangement joins TRBV5-1 to TRBJ1-1; 8 positions agree with TRBD1. The clonotype comes from a man younger than 30 in good health. The sample consisted of naive CD4+ T cells from blood. The CDR3 protein is CASSSRTGRTEAFF. In nucleotides, the CDR3 is TGCGCCAGCAGCTCCCGGACAGGGCGAACTGAAGCTTTCTTT.